Each of the 28 T cell receptor beta chains below was sequenced from the same sample in a study of blood T cells in healthy people across ages. A J-beta primer mix and a sample-barcoded 5' primer were used in a second PCR of about 7 to 12 cycles. TCRdb itself ran the 5' RACE reads through MiXCR, one entry per CDR3 protein. This repertoire shows more than 700,000 distinct CDR3 sequences, 53% found once; its top ten account for around 40%. The sample taken for sequencing was blood. Every receptor here comes from a man aged 80 or over in good health.

A few counts support this clonotype. The J gene is TRBJ2-5, the V gene TRBV20-1; 7 bases line up with TRBD1. The length of the CDR3 is 14 residues. V dropped 6 bases and J dropped 5; count of bases not matched to a gene: 12. Germline V CDR1 and CDR2: DFQATT, SNEGSKA (reference sequence). CDR3 nucleotide sequence: TGCAGTGCCCCCGTTAGGGGGCTCGTCGAGACCCAGTACTTC. This encodes CSAPVRGLVETQYF.

The chain employs TRBV29-1 and TRBJ2-5, with 14 bases aligning to TRBD2. The CDR3 is 14 amino acids. The V gene's germline CDR1 is SQVTM and CDR2 ANQGSEA. DNA for the CDR3: TGCGGATATCAGGGGACTAGCGGGAGTGCTGAGCAGTACTTC. Translated, it gives CGYQGTSGSAEQYF.

This clonotype was counted between two and nine times. CDR3 nucleotide sequence: TGTGCCAGCAGTTACTCGGCCCGGGGGTCGACTGAAGCTTTCTTT. This translates into CASSYSARGSTEAFF. The rearrangement uses TRBV6-5 and TRBJ1-1, with TRBD1 as a possible D gene (5 bases). V dropped 0 bases and J dropped 5 bases, with 13 bases sitting between them. Germline lookup yields CDR1 MNHEY and CDR2 SVGAGI. The CDR3 is made up of 15 amino acids.

This clonotype has a handful of counts. The chain has TRBV10-3 and TRBJ2-1; no clear D. V dropped 6 bases and J dropped 7 bases, with 13 bases sitting between them. This CDR3 has 13 residues. Germline V lookup: CDR1 ENHRY, CDR2 SYGVKD. The CDR3 DNA follows: TGTGCCATCAGAGACCCCGGCTGGAATGAGCAGTTCTTC. Translation: CAIRDPGWNEQFF.

The chain is built from TRBV9 and TRBJ2-5; no firm D call. Germline V gene data show CDR1 as SGDLS and CDR2 as YYNGEE. The V end was cut by 6 bases, the J end by 11 bases, with 17 bases between. This CDR3 has 12 residues. In nucleotides, the CDR3 is TGTGCCAGCAACCGACTCCTTGGTGAGCAGTACTTC. It encodes CASNRLLGEQYF.

This clonotype showed up just once. The chain couples TRBV25-1 to TRBJ2-3; D ambiguous. The ends were cut back, 3 bases at V and 14 bases at J, with 18 bases in the middle. Germline V gene sequence: CDR1 MGHDK, CDR2 SYGVNS. The CDR3 spans 13 residues. The CDR3 DNA reads TGTGCCAGCAGTGATTCGCTTCCGCCATACGCGTATTTT. Translating it yields CASSDSLPPYAYF.

This chain connects TRBV10-3 to TRBJ2-6; TRBD2 matches at 12 bases. This CDR3 is 17 amino acids long. Per germline, CDR1 ENHRY and CDR2 SYGVKD. CDR3 bases: TGTGCATCCGATCCTAGCGGGAGGGCCAATGGGGCCAACGTCCTGACTTTC. It yields the protein CASDPSGRANGANVLTF.

As concerns this clonotype: A much larger clone differs by one base, so this may be a read error. The gene calls are TRBV13 and TRBJ1-1, with no clear D. From germline, CDR1 is PRHDT and CDR2 FYEKMQ (reference sequence). CDR3 size: 14 residues. Here the CDR3 reads CASRRGRMNTGAFF. DNA for the CDR3: TGTGCCAGCAGGCGTGGTCGTATGAACACTGGAGCTTTCTTT. The whole variable domain, remainder taken from reference TRBV13 and TRBJ1-1, is AAGVIQSPRHLIKEKRETATLKCYPIPRHDTVYWYQQGPGQDPQFLISFYEKMQSDKGSIPDRFSAQQFSDYHSELNMSSLELGDSALYFCASRRGRMNTGAFFGQGTRLTVV.

This clonotype was picked up a small number of times. The rearrangement links TRBV28 to TRBJ2-4; TRBD1 matches 10 bases. The CDR3 length is 15 residues. CDR1 is MDHEN, CDR2 SYDVKM, per germline. V gave up 5 bases and J gave up 13 bases; unmatched junction bases: 14. CDR3 bases: TGTGCCAGCAGTACGCCAAGACAGGGGGCGCGGGAGCAGTACTTC. Translated, it gives CASSTPRQGAREQYF.

The genes are TRBV6-6 and TRBJ1-2; weak D call: TRBD1 (6 bases). V was clipped by 5 bases and J by 7 bases, with 23 bases between them. Germline V gene data show CDR1 as MNHNY and CDR2 as SVGAGI (reference sequence). The CDR3 length is 16 residues. CDR3 DNA: TGTGCCAGCAGTCGAGACAGGTCTAATATGCGATTTGGCTACACCTTC. This sequence encodes CASSRDRSNMRFGYTF.

This rearrangement joins TRBV29-1 to TRBJ1-5, with 9 positions matching TRBD1. Germline V gene lookup returns CDR1 SQVTM and CDR2 ANQGSEA. CDR3 length equals 14 residues. The V and J ends lost 5 bases and 6 bases, in that order; junction bases with no gene match: 8. Here the CDR3 DNA reads TGCAGCGTTTCATATACAGGGGGCAGTCAGCCCCAGCATTTT. This codes for CSVSYTGGSQPQHF. The full variable domain, in which reference TRBV29-1 and TRBJ1-5 provide the parts outside the CDR3, is SAVISQKPSRDICQRGTSLTIQCQVDSQVTMMFWYRQQPGQSLTLIATANQGSEATYESGFVIDKFPISRPNLTFSTLTVSNMSPEDSSIYLCSVSYTGGSQPQHFGDGTRLSIL.

The DNA of the CDR3 is TGTGCCAGCTCACCCAGAGCGGGCCCGAACAATGAGCAGTTCTTC. Amino acid sequence: CASSPRAGPNNEQFF. V is TRBV18 and J is TRBJ2-1; tentatively, D is TRBD2 (6 bases). Trimming pared 3 bases from V and 5 bases from J, leaving 14 bases between. In germline, CDR1 is KGHSH, CDR2 LQKENI. The CDR3 is 15 residues long. Full variable domain (outside the CDR3, taken from reference TRBV18 and TRBJ2-1): NAGVMQNPRHLVRRRGQEARLRCSPMKGHSHVYWYRQLPEEGLKFMVYLQKENIIDESGMPKERFSAEFPKEGPSILRIQQVVRGDSAAYFCASSPRAGPNNEQFFGPGTRLTVL.

V and J are TRBV7-8 and TRBJ2-4, with 10 bases fitting TRBD1. The closer fit of TRBJ2-7 to the DNA end suggests the J call may be wrong. Germline loops: CDR1 SGHVS, CDR2 FQNEAQ. This CDR3 is 14 amino acids long. This chain's CDR3 is CASSFGTGVDEQYF. CDR3 nucleotide sequence: TGTGCCAGCTCATTTGGGACAGGGGTCGACGAGCAGTACTTC.

This chain uses TRBV6-5 with TRBJ2-4; D possibly matches TRBD1 or TRBD2 (5 bases each). Matching the DNA end better, TRBJ2-7 makes the J call doubtful. The CDR3 contains 14 residues. CDR1 MNHEY and CDR2 SVGAGI come from the germline V gene. The CDR3 region has the DNA TGTGCCAGCAGAAAAGTGGGACGGCTGTACGAGCAGTACTTC. Translation gives CASRKVGRLYEQYF.

The chain has TRBV20-1 and TRBJ2-1; 8 bases are a match to TRBD2. Trimming cost V 2 bases and J 6 bases; bases outside gene matches: 6. Germline V gene data show CDR1 as DFQATT and CDR2 as SNEGSKA (reference sequence). The CDR3 covers 14 residues. This CDR3 reads CSARPRLAGNEQFF. The CDR3 region has the DNA TGCAGTGCTAGACCCCGCCTAGCGGGCAATGAGCAGTTCTTC.

V is TRBV10-3 and J is TRBJ2-5; D is uncertain. Looked up from germline, CDR1 is ENHRY and CDR2 is SYGVKD. The V end was cut by 2 bases, the J end by 3 bases, with 16 bases between. The CDR3 consists of 16 residues. The CDR3 here is CAISEGRTPAKETQYF. The DNA for the CDR3 is TGTGCCATCAGTGAGGGGCGTACGCCGGCGAAAGAGACCCAGTACTTC.

The chain recombines TRBV6-5 with TRBJ2-7, with a weak D call TRBD1 (5 bases). Germline V lookup: CDR1 MNHEY, CDR2 SVGAGI. This CDR3 has 15 amino acids. V lost 0 bases and J lost 7, with 16 bases in between. The CDR3 here is CASSYSWTPLGEQYF. In DNA, the CDR3 is TGTGCCAGCAGTTACTCTTGGACACCCCTTGGGGAGCAGTACTTC.

This sequence joins TRBV12-3 or TRBV12-4 and TRBJ2-3, with TRBD1 as a possible D gene (6 bases). Trimming stripped 5 bases from V and 7 bases from J, with 22 bases between. The CDR3 length is 16 residues. In DNA, the CDR3 is TGTGCCAGCAGTCCCGCGGACGGGTCGAGGGGGTATACGCAGTATTTT. It codes for CASSPADGSRGYTQYF.

This chain connects TRBV12-3 or TRBV12-4 to TRBJ2-7, with TRBD2 matching 8 bases. With 8 bases clipped from V and 6 bases from J, the junction kept 9 bases outside the gene matches. The CDR3 consists of 13 residues. Written as DNA, the CDR3 is TGTGCCAGCCGGGAAGTGGCGGGAGGCGAGCAGTACTTC. Translating it yields CASREVAGGEQYF.

V gene TRBV9 combines with J gene TRBJ2-1; TRBD2 is a possible D gene (5 bases). This CDR3 contains 15 residues. Germline assignment: CDR1 SGDLS and CDR2 YYNGEE. The V end was cut by 0 bases, the J end by 6 bases, with 13 bases between. The CDR3 DNA follows: TGTGCCAGCAGCGTAGCGGGGAGTCTCGGCAATGAGCAGTTCTTC. Encoded protein: CASSVAGSLGNEQFF.

The CDR3 protein is CASSQEGQPNEKLFF. The DNA for the CDR3 is TGTGCCAGCAGCCAAGAGGGACAGCCTAATGAAAAACTGTTTTTT. This chain uses TRBV4-2 with TRBJ1-4; the match to TRBD1 covers 7 bases. CDR1 LGHNA and CDR2 YNFKEQ come from the germline V gene. This CDR3 region has 15 residues. Trimming removed 0 bases from V and 3 bases from J; junction bases left unmatched: 1.

The gene calls are TRBV11-1 and TRBJ1-2; 7 nucleotides align to TRBD1. Germline loops: CDR1 SGHAT, CDR2 FQDESV (reference sequence). The CDR3 runs to 14 residues. Unmatched junction bases numbered 7, after V lost 7 bases and J lost 2 bases. The CDR3 bases are TGTGCCAGCACCTCCCGAGGGGGCAACTATGGCTACACCTTC. Translating gives CASTSRGGNYGYTF.

The chain couples TRBV20-1 to TRBJ1-2, with D perhaps TRBD1 (6 bases). The V end was cut by 5 bases, the J end by 7 bases, with 11 bases between. CDR1 and CDR2 (germline): DFQATT, SNEGSKA (reference sequence). The CDR3 is 11 amino acids. The CDR3 is CSAGRGGGYTF. The CDR3 DNA reads as TGCAGTGCTGGCAGGGGTGGTGGCTACACCTTC.

V is TRBV4-3 and J is TRBJ2-7, with TRBD1 matching 11 bases. Judging by the DNA end, TRBJ2-4 fits better; the J call may be wrong. The CDR3 consists of 14 residues. Germline loops: CDR1 LGHNA, CDR2 YSLEER. The chain's CDR3 is CASSPGQGVNIQYF. The CDR3 DNA sequence: TGCGCCAGCAGCCCGGGACAGGGGGTCAACATTCAGTACTTC.

J is TRBJ2-3 and V is TRBV28; D may match TRBD1 or TRBD2 (5 bases each). V lost 5 bases and J 4 bases, leaving 19 bases between the germline ends. The CDR3 contains 16 residues. CDR1 MDHEN and CDR2 SYDVKM come from the germline V gene. The CDR3 protein is CASSPAGSGAADTQYF. CDR3 in DNA: TGTGCCAGCAGTCCCGCGGGCTCCGGGGCCGCAGATACGCAGTATTTT. Full variable domain (outside the CDR3, taken from reference TRBV28 and TRBJ2-3): DVKVTQSSRYLVKRTGEKVFLECVQDMDHENMFWYRQDPGLGLRLIYFSYDVKMKEKGDIPEGYSVSREKKERFSLILESASTNQTSMYLCASSPAGSGAADTQYFGPGTRLTVL.

The chain joins TRBV12-3 or TRBV12-4 to TRBJ2-7; 7 nucleotides align to TRBD1. The CDR3 is made up of 14 amino acids. The J segment lost 4 bases and the V segment lost 6 bases, leaving 9 bases of the junction unmatched. The CDR3, as DNA: TGTGCCAGCAGCAGATCCGGGACAGAATACGAGCAGTACTTC. This encodes CASSRSGTEYEQYF.

The genes are TRBV12-5 and TRBJ2-7, with D unresolved. Germline lookup yields CDR1 LGHNT and CDR2 FRNRAP. V was clipped by 6 bases and J by 3 bases, with 6 bases between them. The CDR3 length is 11 residues. CDR3 loop: CASGRNYEQYF. The CDR3 DNA reads as TGTGCTAGTGGCCGGAACTACGAGCAGTACTTC.

This clonotype was observed at least ten times. For the CDR3, the DNA is TGTGCCAGCAGCCACTCACAGGGCACTAGCGGGAGTACGCAGTATTTT. This translates into CASSHSQGTSGSTQYF. The chain is built from TRBV4-2 and TRBJ2-3, with 11 bases lining up with TRBD2. With V trimmed by 3 bases and J by 8 bases, 10 bases remained unmatched. CDR3 length: 16 amino acids. CDR1 and CDR2 from the germline V gene are LGHNA and YNFKEQ.